This entry is about one TCR beta chain. The CDR3 consists of 13 residues. Trimming left V 8 bases short and J 2 bases short, with 12 bases between. How the authors handled the data: Estimation of nucleated cell counts relied on the amplification of reference gene primers. The assay was immunoSEQ multiplex PCR, and TCRdb's table has in-frame clones only and misses some. V and J calls and clone size follow that table, whereas D and trimming were derived from the DNA. The sample contains around 57,000 clones, around nine tenths of which appear only once. This entry belongs to a study of blood T cell repertoires in COVID-19. In the study overall: From T cells, B-cell-depleted T cells, or PBMCs came the material, which was cDNA or gDNA.

The chain has TRBV12-3 or TRBV12-4 and TRBJ1-2, with D possibly being TRBD1 (5 bases). Source material: peripheral blood. The origin of this receptor is a man aged 45-60 years with acute or convalescent COVID-19. As DNA, the CDR3 is TGTGCCAGCCGCAACAGGTTCAACTATGGCTACACCTTC. It specifies CASRNRFNYGYTF.